This TCR beta chain originates from a study of CD8 T cells in Susac syndrome. CD8+ and CD4+ T cells taken from blood had their TCR beta sequenced. In contrast to the negatively isolated CD8+ and CD4+ T cells, TEMRA cells were FACS-enriched. The RNA, about 0.45 to 1 ug, was put through reverse transcription using random hexamers. Amplification of the TCR beta CDR3 was carried out by immunoSEQ multiplex PCR, which spanned a total of 54 Vbeta and 13 Jbeta segments. TCRdb redid the calling of the immunoSEQ multiplex PCR reads with MiXCR, one entry per CDR3 protein. The sample has roughly 150,000 distinct CDR3 sequences, about 91% seen once. CDR3 length equals 16 residues. Germline V gene data show CDR1 as MNHEY and CDR2 as SVGEGT. Unmatched junction bases numbered 7, after V lost 5 bases and J lost 2 bases.

The sequenced material came from CD4+ T cells from PBMCs. V usage is TRBV6-2 or TRBV6-3 and J usage is TRBJ1-3; TRBD1 matches at 9 bases. This TCR was sampled from a human donor in good health. CDR3 sequence reads: CASSPRTGETGNTIYF. The CDR3 coding sequence is TGTGCCAGCAGTCCTCGGACAGGGGAAACTGGAAACACCATATATTTT.